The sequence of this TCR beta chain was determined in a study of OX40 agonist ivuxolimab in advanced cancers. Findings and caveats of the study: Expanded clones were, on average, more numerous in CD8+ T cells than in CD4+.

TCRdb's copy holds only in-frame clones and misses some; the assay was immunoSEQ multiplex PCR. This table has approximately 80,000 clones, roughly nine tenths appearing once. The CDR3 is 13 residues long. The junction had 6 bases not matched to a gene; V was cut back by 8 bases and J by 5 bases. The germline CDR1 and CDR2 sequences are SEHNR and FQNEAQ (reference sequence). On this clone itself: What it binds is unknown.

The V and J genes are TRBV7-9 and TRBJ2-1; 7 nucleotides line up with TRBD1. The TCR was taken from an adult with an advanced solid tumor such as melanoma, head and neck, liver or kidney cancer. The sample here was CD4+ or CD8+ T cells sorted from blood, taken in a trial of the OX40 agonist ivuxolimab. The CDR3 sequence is CASRDRPNNEQFF. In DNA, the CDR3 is TGTGCCAGCCGGGACAGACCGAACAATGAGCAGTTCTTC.